Following are 15 T cell receptor beta chains from one sample sequenced in a study of T-cell memory formation after mild COVID-19. In TCRdb, the 5' RACE reads were re-called with MiXCR into one record per CDR3 protein. The table includes roughly 200,000 distinct CDR3 sequences, roughly 16% detected once. The sample was PBMCs or a T cell subset sorted from them (not recorded which). These receptor sequences come from an adult woman who had mild COVID-19 (a few samples of this study predate the infection). Cell type and time point are not known.

This clonotype was recorded a few times. V and J are TRBV7-6 and TRBJ1-5; possibly TRBD1 for D (5 bases). V lost 1 base and J lost 10, with 11 bases in between. This CDR3 spans 13 amino acids. Germline CDR1 SGHVS, CDR2 FNYEAQ. CDR3 nucleotides: TGTGCCAGCAGCTTAGGGGACGACTTACCCCAGCATTTT. Amino acid sequence: CASSLGDDLPQHF.

This clonotype was recorded a few times. V usage is TRBV20-1 and J usage is TRBJ1-5; maybe TRBD1 (5 bases). The length of the CDR3 is 14 residues. Trimming cost V 0 bases and J 1 base, with 7 bases left between them. The germline gives CDR1 DFQATT, CDR2 SNEGSKA (reference sequence). This CDR3 reads CSAREGPSNQPQHF. The CDR3 nucleotides are TGCAGTGCTAGAGAGGGACCAAGCAATCAGCCCCAGCATTTT.

This clonotype was counted between two and nine times. The V call is TRBV7-9, the J call TRBJ1-1, with 9 bases matching TRBD1. Losses at the gene ends were 5 bases for V and 3 bases for J; bases not matched to a gene: 10. CDR3 length: 16 amino acids. The germline gives CDR1 SEHNR, CDR2 FQNEAQ (reference sequence). The CDR3 nucleotides are TGTGCCAGCAGCAAAGGACAGGGGAGTAGGGACACTGAAGCTTTCTTT. Translating gives CASSKGQGSRDTEAFF.

The rearrangement uses TRBV10-3 and TRBJ2-5; unclear D gene. This CDR3 comprises 12 residues. Trimming removed 4 bases at V and 3 bases at J, with 6 bases between. Per germline, CDR1 ENHRY and CDR2 SYGVKD. The CDR3 DNA is TGTGCCATCAGTGGGGCGGAAGAGACCCAGTACTTC. It codes for CAISGAEETQYF.

The sample holds many counts of this clonotype. The chain uses TRBV20-1 and TRBJ2-1; a weak D match, TRBD2 (5 bases). This CDR3 is 12 amino acids long. Trimming stripped 6 bases from V and 6 bases from J, with 12 bases between. Germline V gene data show CDR1 as DFQATT and CDR2 as SNEGSKA (reference sequence). For the CDR3, the DNA is TGCAGTGCAAGAACTAGTCGCAATGAGCAGTTCTTC. Protein sequence: CSARTSRNEQFF.

The V gene is TRBV2, the J gene TRBJ2-3; tentative D call: TRBD2 (5 bases). Trimming took off 6 bases at V and 4 bases at J, with 11 bases between the two ends. The V gene's germline CDR1 is SNHLY and CDR2 FYNNEI. The CDR3 is 13 amino acids. CDR3 region: CASRLVGADTQYF. The CDR3 region has the DNA TGTGCCAGCAGACTAGTAGGCGCAGATACGCAGTATTTT.

The chain links TRBV11-2 to TRBJ2-5; 7 bases line up with TRBD2. V trimming: 0 bases; J trimming: 5 bases; junction bases outside the gene matches: 9. The CDR3 consists of 16 residues. CDR1 and CDR2 from the germline V gene are SGHAT and FQNNGV. The CDR3 coding sequence is TGTGCCAGCAGCTTAGAGTCGGGGGGTTCGGTGGAGACCCAGTACTTC. Encoded protein: CASSLESGGSVETQYF.

This clonotype has more than one count but fewer than ten. The chain combines TRBV7-8 with TRBJ2-3, with D unresolved. The CDR3 extends over 12 amino acids. Trimming took 4 bases from V and 8 from J, leaving 10 bases between them. Germline V gene lookup returns CDR1 SGHVS and CDR2 FQNEAQ. The CDR3 DNA sequence: TGTGCCAGCAGCTCCAGTGGATCTACGCAGTATTTT. Translated, it gives CASSSSGSTQYF.

V is TRBV5-1 and J is TRBJ1-6; 8 positions match TRBD1. V was clipped by 1 base and J by 6 bases; unmatched bases: 3. This CDR3 region has 15 residues. Germline V gene sequence: CDR1 SGHRS, CDR2 YFSETQ. The CDR3 region is CASSLRTGTNSPLHF. For the CDR3, the DNA is TGCGCCAGCAGCTTGAGGACAGGGACTAATTCACCCCTCCACTTT.

In its sample, this clonotype was seen a few times. The CDR3, as DNA: TGTGCCAGCAGCGTAGACCGGGGCCGCAATCAGCCCCAGCATTTT. Its translation is CASSVDRGRNQPQHF. V is TRBV7-8 and J is TRBJ1-5; D is perhaps TRBD1 (5 bases). Germline V gene sequence: CDR1 SGHVS, CDR2 FQNEAQ. The CDR3 totals 15 residues. V lost 5 bases to trimming and J lost 2 bases, with 13 bases between them.

The chain uses TRBV7-2 and TRBJ2-2; D unclear. The CDR3 runs 15 residues. V lost 1 base and J 4 bases, leaving 10 bases between the germline ends. Germline V gene data show CDR1 as SGHTA and CDR2 as FQGNSA. DNA of the CDR3: TGTGCCAGCAGCTTAGATTCAGGTGCCACCGGGGAGCTGTTTTTT. Encoded protein: CASSLDSGATGELFF.

In this sample, this clonotype turned up a few times. The gene calls are TRBV7-9 and TRBJ2-7; TRBD1 matches at 7 bases. V lost 7 bases and J lost 0; bases outside the gene matches: 9. The CDR3 has 15 amino acids. Germline CDR1 reads SEHNR; CDR2 reads FQNEAQ (reference sequence). The CDR3 loop reads CASTPKGDSSYEQYF. CDR3 bases: TGTGCCAGCACCCCGAAGGGGGACAGCTCCTACGAGCAGTACTTC.

This clonotype was seen only a few times. This sequence joins TRBV27 and TRBJ2-7; D is tentatively TRBD1 or TRBD2 (7 bases each). Between the trimmed V and J ends, which lost 4 bases and 10 bases, there was a span of 23 bases. This CDR3 has 15 amino acids. Looked up from germline, CDR1 is MNHEY and CDR2 is SMNVEV (reference sequence). CDR3 protein: CASSSPSQRDRAQYF. CDR3 sequence (DNA): TGTGCCAGCAGTTCACCCTCGCAGCGGGACAGAGCCCAGTACTTC.

Written as DNA, the CDR3 is TGCGCCAGCAGCATCTGGGGACCTAACACCGGGGAGCTGTTTTTT. Protein: CASSIWGPNTGELFF. The gene calls are TRBV5-1 and TRBJ2-2; TRBD1 or TRBD2 may be the D gene (5 bases each). Trimming shortened V by 4 bases and J by 2 bases, and 12 bases separated the two germline ends. Germline CDR1 reads SGHRS; CDR2 reads YFSETQ. The CDR3 runs to 15 residues. The full variable domain, in which reference TRBV5-1 and TRBJ2-2 provide the parts outside the CDR3, is KAGVTQTPRYLIKTRGQQVTLSCSPISGHRSVSWYQQTPGQGLQFLFEYFSETQRNKGNFPGRFSGRQFSNSRSEMNVSTLELGDSALYLCASSIWGPNTGELFFGEGSRLTVL.

The rearrangement links TRBV24-1 to TRBJ2-3; D call uncertain. The CDR3 spans 11 residues. Trimming shortened V by 7 bases and J by 2 bases, and 3 bases separated the two germline ends. The germline CDR1 and CDR2 sequences are KGHDR and SFDVKD. In nucleotides, the CDR3 is TGTGCCACCAGCTACACAGATACGCAGTATTTT. Its translation: CATSYTDTQYF.